The clone carrying this TCR beta chain was counted a single time. The method was immunoSEQ multiplex PCR; TCRdb's version includes in-frame clones alone and lacks a portion of them. The profile covers 200,000 to 250,000 clones, with roughly 84% appearing a single time and roughly 2% taken by the ten largest. This sample is drawn from a study of cytomegalovirus exposure and HLA in healthy donors. The CDR3 sequence is 15 residues long. Germline assignment: CDR1 LNHNV and CDR2 YYDKDF (reference sequence). J was trimmed by 4 bases and V by 1 base; bases with no gene match: 0. This sequence joins TRBV15 and TRBJ2-1; 11 bases line up with TRBD2. Material: PBMCs. This TCR came from a woman between 18 and 30 years old in good health and CMV-seropositive. CDR3 DNA: TGTGCCACCAGCAGAGTAGCGGGAGGGTACAATGAGCAGTTCTTC. As protein: CATSRVAGGYNEQFF.